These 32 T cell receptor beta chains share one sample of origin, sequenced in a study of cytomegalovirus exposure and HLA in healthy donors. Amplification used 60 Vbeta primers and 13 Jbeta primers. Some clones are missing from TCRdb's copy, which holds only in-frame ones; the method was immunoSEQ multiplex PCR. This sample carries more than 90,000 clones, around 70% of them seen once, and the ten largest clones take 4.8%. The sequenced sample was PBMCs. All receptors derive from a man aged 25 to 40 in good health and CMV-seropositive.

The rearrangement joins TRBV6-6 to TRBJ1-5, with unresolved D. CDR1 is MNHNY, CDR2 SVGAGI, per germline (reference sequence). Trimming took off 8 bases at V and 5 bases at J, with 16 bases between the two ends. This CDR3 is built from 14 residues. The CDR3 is CASRRAGYDQPQHF. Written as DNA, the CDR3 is TGTGCCAGCCGTAGGGCGGGGTACGATCAGCCCCAGCATTTT.

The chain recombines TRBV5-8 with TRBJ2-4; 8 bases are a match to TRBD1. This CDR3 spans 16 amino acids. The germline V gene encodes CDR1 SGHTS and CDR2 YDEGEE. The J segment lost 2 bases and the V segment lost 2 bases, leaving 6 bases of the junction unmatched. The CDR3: CASSLRTGLTKNIQYF. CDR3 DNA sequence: TGTGCCAGCAGCTTAAGGACAGGGTTGACCAAAAACATTCAGTACTTC.

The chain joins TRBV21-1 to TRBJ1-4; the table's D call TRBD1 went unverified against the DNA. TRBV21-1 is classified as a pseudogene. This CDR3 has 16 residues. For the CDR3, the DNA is TGTGCCAGCAGCAAAAAAGGACGCAGGGGAATTGAAAAACTGTTTTTT. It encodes CASSKKGRRGIEKLFF.

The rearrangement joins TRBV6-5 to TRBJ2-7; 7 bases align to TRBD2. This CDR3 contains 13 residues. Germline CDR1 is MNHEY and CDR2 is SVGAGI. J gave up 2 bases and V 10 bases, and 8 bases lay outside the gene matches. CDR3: CATQGAGPYEQYF. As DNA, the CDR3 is TGTGCCACCCAGGGAGCGGGGCCCTACGAGCAGTACTTC.

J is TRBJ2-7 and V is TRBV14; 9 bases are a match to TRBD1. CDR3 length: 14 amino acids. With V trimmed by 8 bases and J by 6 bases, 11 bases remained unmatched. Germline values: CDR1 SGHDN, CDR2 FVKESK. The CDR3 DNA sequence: TGTGCCAGCCGGATCACCGGGACAGGGAGCGAGCAGTACTTC. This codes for CASRITGTGSEQYF.

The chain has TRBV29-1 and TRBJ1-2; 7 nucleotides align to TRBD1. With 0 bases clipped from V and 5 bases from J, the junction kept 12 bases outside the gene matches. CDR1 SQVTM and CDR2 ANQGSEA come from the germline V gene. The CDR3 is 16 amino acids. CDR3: CSVEEGTDAGYYGYTF. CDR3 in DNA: TGCAGCGTTGAAGAGGGGACAGATGCTGGATATTATGGCTACACCTTC.

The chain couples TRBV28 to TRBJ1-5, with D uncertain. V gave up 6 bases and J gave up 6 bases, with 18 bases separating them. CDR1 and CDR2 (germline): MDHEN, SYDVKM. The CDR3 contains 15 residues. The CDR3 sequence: CASRGRTNAAQPQHF. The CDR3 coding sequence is TGTGCCAGCAGGGGGAGGACCAATGCGGCTCAGCCCCAGCATTTT.

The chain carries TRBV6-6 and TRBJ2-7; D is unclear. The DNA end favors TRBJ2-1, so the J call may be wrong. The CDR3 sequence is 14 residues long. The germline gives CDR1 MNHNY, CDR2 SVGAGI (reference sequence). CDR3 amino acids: CASSPDRVSGEQFF. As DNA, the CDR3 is TGTGCCAGCTCCCCGGATCGGGTATCTGGTGAGCAGTTCTTC.

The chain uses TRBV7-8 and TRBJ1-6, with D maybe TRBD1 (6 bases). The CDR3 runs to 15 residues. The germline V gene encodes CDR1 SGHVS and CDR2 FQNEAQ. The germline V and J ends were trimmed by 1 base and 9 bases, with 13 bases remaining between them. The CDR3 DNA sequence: TGTGCCAGCAGCTTAGTCTTAGCCAGGGGTTCACCCCTCCACTTT. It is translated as CASSLVLARGSPLHF.

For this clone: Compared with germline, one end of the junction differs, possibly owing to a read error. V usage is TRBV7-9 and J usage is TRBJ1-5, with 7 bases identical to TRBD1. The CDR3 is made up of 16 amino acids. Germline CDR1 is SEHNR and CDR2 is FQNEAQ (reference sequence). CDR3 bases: TGTTCCAGCAGCTCCACGACAGGGAGGTATGGTCAGCCCCAGCATTTT. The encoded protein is CSSSSTTGRYGQPQHF.

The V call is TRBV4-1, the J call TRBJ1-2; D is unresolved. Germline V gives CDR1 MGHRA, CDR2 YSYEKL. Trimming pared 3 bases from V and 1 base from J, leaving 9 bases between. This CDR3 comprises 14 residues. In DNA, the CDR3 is TGCGCCAGCAGCCAGCGGGCAGGTAACTATGGCTACACCTTC. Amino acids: CASSQRAGNYGYTF.

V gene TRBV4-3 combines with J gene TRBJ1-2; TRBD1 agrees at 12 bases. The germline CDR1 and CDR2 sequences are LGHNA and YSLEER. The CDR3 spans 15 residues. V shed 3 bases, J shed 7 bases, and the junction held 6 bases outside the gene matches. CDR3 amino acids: CASSHGGQGAGGYTF. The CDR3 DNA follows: TGCGCCAGCAGCCACGGGGGACAGGGGGCGGGTGGCTACACCTTC.

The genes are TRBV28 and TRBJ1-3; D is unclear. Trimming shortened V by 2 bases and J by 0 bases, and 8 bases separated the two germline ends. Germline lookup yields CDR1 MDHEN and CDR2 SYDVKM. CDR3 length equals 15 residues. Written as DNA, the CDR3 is TGTGCCAGCAGTTTAGGACTGGCCTCTGGAAACACCATATATTTT. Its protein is CASSLGLASGNTIYF.

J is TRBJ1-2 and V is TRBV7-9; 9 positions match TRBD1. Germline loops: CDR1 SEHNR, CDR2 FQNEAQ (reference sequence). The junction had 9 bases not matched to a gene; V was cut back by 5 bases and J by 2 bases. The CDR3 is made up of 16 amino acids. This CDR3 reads CASSHPETGGNYGYTF. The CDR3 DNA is TGTGCCAGCAGCCACCCTGAGACAGGGGGAAACTATGGCTACACCTTC.

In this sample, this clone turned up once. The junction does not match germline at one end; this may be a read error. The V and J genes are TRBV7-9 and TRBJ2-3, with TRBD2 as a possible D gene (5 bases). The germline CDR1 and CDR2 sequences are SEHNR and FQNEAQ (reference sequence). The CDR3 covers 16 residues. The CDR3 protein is CSSSLEQRIEFGTQYF. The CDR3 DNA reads TGTTCCAGCAGCTTAGAGCAGCGGATTGAGTTCGGTACGCAGTATTTT.

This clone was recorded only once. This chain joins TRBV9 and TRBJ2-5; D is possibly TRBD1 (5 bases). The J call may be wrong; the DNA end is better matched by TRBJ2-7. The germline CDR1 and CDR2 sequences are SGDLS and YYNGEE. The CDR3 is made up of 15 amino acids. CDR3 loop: CASSPLRTGSYEQYF. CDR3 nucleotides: TGTGCCAGCAGCCCCTTGAGAACAGGCTCCTACGAGCAGTACTTC.

The CDR3 coding sequence is TGTGCCAGCAACCTAGCTGGAGTGGATACGCAGTATTTT. Amino acid sequence: CASNLAGVDTQYF. The V call is TRBV2, the J call TRBJ2-3, with TRBD2 as a possible D gene (5 bases). The germline V and J ends were trimmed by 7 bases and 6 bases, with 14 bases remaining between them. The germline V gene has CDR1 SNHLY and CDR2 FYNNEI. The CDR3 is 13 residues long.

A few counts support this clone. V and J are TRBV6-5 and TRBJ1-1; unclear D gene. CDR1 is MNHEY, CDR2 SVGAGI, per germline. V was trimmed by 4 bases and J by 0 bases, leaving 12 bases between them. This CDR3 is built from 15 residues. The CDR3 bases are TGTGCCAGCAGTTCCCCCGCGGGCGTGAACACTGAAGCTTTCTTT. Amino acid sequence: CASSSPAGVNTEAFF.

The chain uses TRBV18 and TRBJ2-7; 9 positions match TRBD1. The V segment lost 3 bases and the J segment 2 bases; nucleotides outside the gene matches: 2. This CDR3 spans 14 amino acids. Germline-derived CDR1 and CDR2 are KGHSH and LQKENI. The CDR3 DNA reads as TGTGCCAGCTCACCGGGGACAGGGCCCTACGAGCAGTACTTC. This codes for CASSPGTGPYEQYF.

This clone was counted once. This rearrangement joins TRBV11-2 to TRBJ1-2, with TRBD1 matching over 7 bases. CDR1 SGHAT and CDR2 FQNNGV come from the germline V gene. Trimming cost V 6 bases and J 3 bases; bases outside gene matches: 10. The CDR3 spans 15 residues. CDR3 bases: TGTGCCAGCAGGCTAGGGTGGCAGGGGGACTATGGCTACACCTTC. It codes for CASRLGWQGDYGYTF.

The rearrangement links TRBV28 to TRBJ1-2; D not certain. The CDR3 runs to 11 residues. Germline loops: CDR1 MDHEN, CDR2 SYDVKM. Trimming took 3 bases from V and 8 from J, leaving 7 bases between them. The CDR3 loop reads CASSLVGGYTF. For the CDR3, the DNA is TGTGCCAGCAGTTTGGTCGGGGGCTACACCTTC.

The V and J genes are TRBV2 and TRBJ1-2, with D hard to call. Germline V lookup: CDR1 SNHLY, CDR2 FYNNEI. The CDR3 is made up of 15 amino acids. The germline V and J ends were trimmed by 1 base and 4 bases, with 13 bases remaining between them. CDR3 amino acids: CASSEGPGPSYGYTF. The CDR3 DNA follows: TGTGCCAGCAGTGAAGGCCCCGGCCCTAGCTATGGCTACACCTTC.

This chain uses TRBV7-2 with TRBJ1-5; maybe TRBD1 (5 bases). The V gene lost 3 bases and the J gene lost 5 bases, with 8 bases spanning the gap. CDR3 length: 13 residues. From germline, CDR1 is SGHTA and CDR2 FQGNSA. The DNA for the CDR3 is TGTGCCAGCAGCTTGCGGGGGGATCAGCCCCAGCATTTT. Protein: CASSLRGDQPQHF.

The CDR3 sequence is CASSMWGGTDTQYF. The CDR3 DNA reads as TGTGCCAGTAGTATGTGGGGGGGCACAGATACGCAGTATTTT. This chain uses TRBV19 with TRBJ2-3, with D possibly TRBD2 on 6 matching bases. The CDR3 is 14 residues long. V shed 3 bases and J shed 1 base, with 8 bases lying between them. Germline CDR1 reads LNHDA; CDR2 reads SQIVND (reference sequence). The variable domain in full, completed from reference TRBV19 and TRBJ2-3, reads DGGITQSPKYLFRKEGQNVTLSCEQNLNHDAMYWYRQDPGQGLRLIYYSQIVNDFQKGDIAEGYSVSREKKESFPLTVTSAQKNPTAFYLCASSMWGGTDTQYFGPGTRLTVL.

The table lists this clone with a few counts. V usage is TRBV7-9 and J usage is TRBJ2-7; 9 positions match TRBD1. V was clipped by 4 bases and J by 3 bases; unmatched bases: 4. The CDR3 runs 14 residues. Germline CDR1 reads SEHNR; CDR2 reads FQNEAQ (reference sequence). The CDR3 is CASSSPGQGYEQYF. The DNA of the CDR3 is TGTGCCAGCAGCTCCCCGGGACAGGGCTACGAGCAGTACTTC.

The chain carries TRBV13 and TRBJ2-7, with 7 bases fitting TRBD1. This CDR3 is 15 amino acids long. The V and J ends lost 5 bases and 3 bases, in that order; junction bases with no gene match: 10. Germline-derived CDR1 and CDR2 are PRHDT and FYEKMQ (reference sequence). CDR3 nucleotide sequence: TGTGCCAGCAGCCGACCCGGGACAGCCCGCTACGAGCAGTACTTC. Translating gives CASSRPGTARYEQYF.

CDR3 sequence: CSVAHVGGARYNEQFF. CDR3 coding DNA: TGCAGCGTTGCCCATGTAGGAGGGGCACGGTACAATGAGCAGTTCTTC. The chain employs TRBV29-1 and TRBJ2-1, with D possibly matching TRBD2 (6 bases). Germline V gives CDR1 SQVTM, CDR2 ANQGSEA. The CDR3 runs 16 residues. Trimming took off 4 bases at V and 4 bases at J, with 20 bases between the two ends.

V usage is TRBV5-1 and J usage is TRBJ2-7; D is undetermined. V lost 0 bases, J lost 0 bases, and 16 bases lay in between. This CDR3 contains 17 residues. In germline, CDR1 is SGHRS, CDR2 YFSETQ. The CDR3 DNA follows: TGCGCCAGCAGCTTGGCCGTATTCACAGAGAGCTCCTACGAGCAGTACTTC. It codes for CASSLAVFTESSYEQYF.

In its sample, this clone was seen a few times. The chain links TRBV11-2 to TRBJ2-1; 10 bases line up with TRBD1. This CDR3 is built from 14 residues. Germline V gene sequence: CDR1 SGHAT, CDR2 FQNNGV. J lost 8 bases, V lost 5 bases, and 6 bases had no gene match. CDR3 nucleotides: TGTGCCAGCAGCCGCGGGACAGGGGAGGATGAGCAGTTCTTC. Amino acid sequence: CASSRGTGEDEQFF.

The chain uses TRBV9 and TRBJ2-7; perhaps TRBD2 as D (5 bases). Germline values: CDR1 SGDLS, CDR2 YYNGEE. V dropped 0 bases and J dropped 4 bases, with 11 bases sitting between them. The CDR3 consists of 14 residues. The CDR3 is CASSVGHGGYEQYF. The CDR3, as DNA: TGTGCCAGCAGCGTAGGGCACGGAGGTTACGAGCAGTACTTC. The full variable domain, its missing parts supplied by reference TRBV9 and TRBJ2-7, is DSGVTQTPKHLITATGQRVTLRCSPRSGDLSVYWYQQSLDQGLQFLIQYYNGEERAKGNILERFSAQQFPDLHSELNLSSLELGDSALYFCASSVGHGGYEQYFGPGTRLTVT.

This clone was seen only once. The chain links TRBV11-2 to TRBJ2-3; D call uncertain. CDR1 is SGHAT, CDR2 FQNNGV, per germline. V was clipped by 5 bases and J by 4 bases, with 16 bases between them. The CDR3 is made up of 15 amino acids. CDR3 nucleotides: TGTGCCAGCAGCGCCGAAATACAAAATGCAGATACGCAGTATTTT. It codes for CASSAEIQNADTQYF. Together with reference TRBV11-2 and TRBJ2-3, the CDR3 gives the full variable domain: EAGVAQSPRYKIIEKRQSVAFWCNPISGHATLYWYQQILGQGPKLLIQFQNNGVVDDSQLPKDRFSAERLKGVDSTLKIQPAKLEDSAVYLCASSAEIQNADTQYFGPGTRLTVL.

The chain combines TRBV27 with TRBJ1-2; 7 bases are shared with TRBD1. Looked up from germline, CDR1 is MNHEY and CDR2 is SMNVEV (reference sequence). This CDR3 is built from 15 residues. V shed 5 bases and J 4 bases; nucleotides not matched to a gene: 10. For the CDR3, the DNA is TGTGCCAGCAGTATCGACAGGGCCTATGCCTATGGCTACACCTTC. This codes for CASSIDRAYAYGYTF.